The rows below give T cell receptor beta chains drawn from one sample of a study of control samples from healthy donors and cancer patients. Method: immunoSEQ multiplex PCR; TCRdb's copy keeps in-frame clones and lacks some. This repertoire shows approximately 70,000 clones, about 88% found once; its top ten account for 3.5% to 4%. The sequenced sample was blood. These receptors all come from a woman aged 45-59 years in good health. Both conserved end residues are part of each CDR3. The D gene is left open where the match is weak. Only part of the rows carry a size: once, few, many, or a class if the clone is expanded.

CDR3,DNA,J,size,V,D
CASSRDRGRQTQYF,TGTGCCAGCAGCCGCGACAGGGGTAGGCAGACCCAGTACTTC,TRBJ2-5,medium-sized,TRBV3-1/TRBV3-2,TRBD1
CASSLDGTGNQPQHF,TGCGCCAGCAGCTTGGACGGGACAGGCAATCAGCCCCAGCATTTT,TRBJ1-5,.,TRBV5-1,TRBD1
CASSETSGRVRTDTQYF,TGCGCCAGCAGCGAGACCAGCGGGAGGGTTCGCACAGATACGCAGTATTTT,TRBJ2-3,.,TRBV23-1,TRBD2
CASSLSLWTGGGYGYTF,TGTGCCAGCAGTTTATCCCTCTGGACAGGGGGCGGCTATGGCTACACCTTC,TRBJ1-2,few,TRBV28,TRBD1
CASSPDPFRNSPLHF,TGCGCCAGCAGCCCTGACCCATTTAGGAATTCACCCCTCCACTTT,TRBJ1-6,once,TRBV5-1,.
CASSHYRVVTGELFF,TGTGCCAGCAGCCACTACAGGGTAGTTACCGGGGAGCTGTTTTTT,TRBJ2-2,.,TRBV14,.
CASSLGDRRNTEAFF,TGTGCCAGCAGCTTAGGGGACAGGAGGAACACTGAAGCTTTCTTT,TRBJ1-1,.,TRBV7-9,TRBD1
CASKQGNGLKLFF,TGTGCCAGCAAACAGGGGAACGGACTCAAACTGTTTTTT,TRBJ1-4,.,TRBV6-5,TRBD1
CASSGGGASSYEQYF,TGTGCCAGCTCCGGTGGGGGGGCCAGCTCCTACGAGCAGTACTTC,TRBJ2-7,.,TRBV6-5,.
CAISPRSGDYNEQFF,TGTGCCATCAGCCCCAGAAGCGGGGATTACAATGAGCAGTTCTTC,TRBJ2-1,.,TRBV10-3,TRBD2
CASSEYPGQGVDTEAFF,TGTGCCAGCAGTGAATACCCGGGACAGGGGGTGGACACTGAAGCTTTCTTT,TRBJ1-1,.,TRBV25-1,TRBD1
CASSFGSKETQYF,TGTGCCAGCAGTTTCGGCAGCAAAGAGACCCAGTACTTC,TRBJ2-5,.,TRBV12-3/TRBV12-4,.
CASNRLTDRSGELFF,TGTGCCAGCAACAGGCTGACAGATCGGAGCGGGGAGCTGTTTTTT,TRBJ2-2,.,TRBV6-5,.
CASRRDRGRGETQYF,TGTGCCAGCAGGCGGGACAGGGGGCGGGGGGAGACCCAGTACTTC,TRBJ2-5,once,TRBV2,TRBD1
CASTQAGGSDTQYF,TGTGCCAGCACGCAAGCGGGAGGGTCAGATACGCAGTATTTT,TRBJ2-3,.,TRBV2,TRBD2
CATRQGAGGTQYF,TGTGCCACCCGACAGGGGGCTGGAGGTACGCAGTATTTT,TRBJ2-3,.,TRBV15,TRBD1
CASSLSLTIGQETQYF,TGTGCCAGCAGCTTGTCTTTGACCATTGGGCAAGAGACCCAGTACTTC,TRBJ2-5,.,TRBV5-5,.
CASSQGRGRLAGYNEQFF,TGCGCCAGCAGCCAGGGCAGGGGAAGGCTAGCGGGCTACAATGAGCAGTTCTTC,TRBJ2-1,.,TRBV5-1,TRBD2
CASGLTGGANTQYF,TGTGCCAGCGGATTGACAGGGGGCGCGAATACGCAGTATTTT,TRBJ2-3,.,TRBV28,TRBD1
CASSSADTQYF,TGTGCCAGCAGCTCAGCAGATACGCAGTATTTT,TRBJ2-3,.,TRBV5-4,.
CSASVVTEKNPQDTQYF,TGCAGTGCTAGTGTTGTTACGGAGAAGAACCCTCAAGATACGCAGTATTTT,TRBJ2-3,.,TRBV20-1,.
CASSGSFCRPDTQYF,TGCGCCAGCAGTGGTAGCTTTTGCAGACCAGATACGCAGTATTTT,TRBJ2-3,.,TRBV23-1,.
CASSLGQGPRDQPQHF,TGTGCCAGCAGCTTGGGACAGGGTCCCAGGGATCAGCCCCAGCATTTT,TRBJ1-5,.,TRBV7-9,TRBD1
CASSLGRKSNQPQHF,TGTGCCAGCAGTTTAGGCAGAAAAAGCAATCAGCCCCAGCATTTT,TRBJ1-5,.,TRBV28,.
CAWSVPFEAFF,TGTGCCTGGAGTGTACCGTTTGAAGCTTTCTTT,TRBJ1-1,.,TRBV30,.
CASSPPHLGRSDTQYF,TGTGCCAGCAGCCCCCCCCACCTCGGGAGATCAGATACGCAGTATTTT,TRBJ2-3,.,TRBV7-9,.
CASSDQGVPTEAFF,TGTGCCAGCAGTGATCAGGGGGTACCGACTGAAGCTTTCTTT,TRBJ1-1,.,TRBV6-2/TRBV6-3,TRBD1
CAWSLGGGEKLFF,TGTGCCTGGAGTCTGGGTGGTGGAGAAAAACTGTTTTTT,TRBJ1-4,once,TRBV30,.
CASSQSSQGGTQYF,TGCGCCAGCAGTCAATCTTCGCAGGGTGGGACCCAGTACTTC,TRBJ2-5,few,TRBV23-1,.
CASSPDGGNEAFF,TGTGCCAGCAGCCCGGACGGGGGAAATGAAGCTTTCTTT,TRBJ1-1,.,TRBV3-1/TRBV3-2,.
CASSQEPGSSYNEQFF,TGTGCCAGCAGCCAAGAGCCGGGGAGCTCCTACAATGAGCAGTTCTTC,TRBJ2-1,.,TRBV3-1/TRBV3-2,.
CASRDFTDTQYF,TGTGCCAGCAGGGACTTCACAGATACGCAGTATTTT,TRBJ2-3,.,TRBV6-5,.